Shown below are 5 T cell receptor beta chains from a single sample sequenced in a study of Graves' ophthalmopathy and Graves' hyperthyroidism (dated by TCRdb to between 2017 and 2018). Instrument used: Illumina HiSeq 2000. For repertoire sequencing, TCR beta CDR3 regions were amplified from RNA transcripts. A first-round RT-PCR used HTBI primers with the Qiagen OneStep RT-PCR kit, followed by a second-round multiplex PCR, size selection and purification. TCRdb reanalyzed the raw reads on its own, using fastp at Q25 for trimming and MiXCR for clone calling, and kept in-frame beta chains. All rows with the same CDR3 protein become a single entry with the most common DNA and genes. This sample lists about 400,000 distinct CDR3 sequences; around 18% were detected once. 1.6% of the sample is in the top ten clones. Material: peripheral blood. Receptor source: a woman aged 18-35 years with Graves' ophthalmopathy. Donor details come from another sample of the same person, matched by shared clones.

This clonotype was counted many times. This chain's CDR3 is CASSFEGGRVDEQYF. The CDR3 nucleotides are TGTGCCAGCAGCTTCGAGGGCGGGAGGGTTGACGAGCAGTACTTC. J is TRBJ2-7 and V is TRBV7-2; 9 bases match TRBD2. There are 15 residues in the CDR3. After removal of 3 bases from V and 5 bases from J, the junction contained 8 bases not matched to a gene. Germline V gene sequence: CDR1 SGHTA, CDR2 FQGNSA.

This clonotype was recorded at least ten times. This chain links TRBV28 with TRBJ2-7, with D possibly called TRBD1 or TRBD2 (5 bases each). This CDR3 comprises 14 residues. Germline V gives CDR1 MDHEN, CDR2 SYDVKM. V lost 2 bases and J lost 3, with 11 bases in between. The CDR3 spells CASSLPGAFYEQYF. In DNA form, the CDR3 reads TGTGCCAGCAGTTTACCCGGGGCCTTCTACGAGCAGTACTTC.

The sample holds many counts of this clonotype. V and J are TRBV19 and TRBJ2-2; 12 positions agree with TRBD2. Per the germline V gene, CDR1 is LNHDA and CDR2 is SQIVND (reference sequence). The junction had 0 bases not matched to a gene; V was cut back by 4 bases and J by 3 bases. This CDR3 has 15 residues. The CDR3 sequence: CASSRLAGDTGELFF. In DNA form, the CDR3 reads TGTGCCAGTAGTAGACTAGCGGGAGACACCGGGGAGCTGTTTTTT.

CDR3 loop: CASRSRAGTENQPQHF. In DNA, the CDR3 is TGTGCCAGCAGATCCCGGGCCGGGACAGAAAATCAGCCCCAGCATTTT. This rearrangement joins TRBV12-3 or TRBV12-4 to TRBJ1-5, with 7 bases aligning to TRBD1. CDR3 length equals 16 residues. V dropped 6 bases and J dropped 4; count of bases not matched to a gene: 12.

This clonotype came up many times. The chain joins TRBV6-2 or TRBV6-3 to TRBJ2-7; D not certain. Germline loops: CDR1 MNHEY, CDR2 SVGEGT. The length of the CDR3 is 14 residues. The V gene lost 6 bases and the J gene lost 2 bases, with 14 bases spanning the gap. The DNA for the CDR3 is TGTGCCAGCAGCTCATTCCCCCCCACCTACGAGCAGTACTTC. Protein sequence: CASSSFPPTYEQYF.